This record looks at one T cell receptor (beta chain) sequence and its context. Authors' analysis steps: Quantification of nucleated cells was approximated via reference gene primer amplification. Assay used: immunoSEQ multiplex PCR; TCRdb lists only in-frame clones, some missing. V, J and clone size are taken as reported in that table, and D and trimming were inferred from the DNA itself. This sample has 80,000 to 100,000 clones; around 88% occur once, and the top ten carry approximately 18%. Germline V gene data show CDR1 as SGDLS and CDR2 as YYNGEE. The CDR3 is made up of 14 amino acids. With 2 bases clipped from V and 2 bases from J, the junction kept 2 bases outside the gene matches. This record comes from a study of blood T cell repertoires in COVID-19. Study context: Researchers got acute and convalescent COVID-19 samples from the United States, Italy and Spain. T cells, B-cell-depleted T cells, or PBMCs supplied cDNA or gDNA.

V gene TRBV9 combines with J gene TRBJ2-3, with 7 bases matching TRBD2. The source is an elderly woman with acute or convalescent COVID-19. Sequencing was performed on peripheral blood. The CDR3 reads CASSVGGYTDTQYF. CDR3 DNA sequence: TGTGCCAGCAGCGTGGGGGGGTACACAGATACGCAGTATTTT.